Given below is one T cell receptor (beta chain) in context. The antigen is undetermined. The record originates from a study of cytomegalovirus exposure and HLA in healthy donors. Donors likely had unrecorded immune exposures despite being nominally healthy when sampled. Study-level points and caveats: The productive fraction for most TCR beta V segments was about 87% or about 30% in an earlier analysis. Later analysis showed most CMV-associated TCR beta chains appearing HLA-restricted.

Vbeta (60) and Jbeta (13) primers were used in the PCR. TCRdb's copy holds only in-frame clones and misses some; the assay was immunoSEQ multiplex PCR. The data hold about 85,000 clones, with 80% observed a single time. This CDR3 is 16 amino acids long. Germline CDR1 and CDR2: LNHDA and SQIVND (reference sequence). V lost 5 bases, J lost 3 bases, and 7 bases stayed unmatched. Sequenced input: PBMCs. This chain joins TRBV19 and TRBJ2-2, with 9 bases matching TRBD2. The clonotype originates from a woman aged 50 to 65 in good health and CMV-seropositive. CDR3: CASSSYSGRDTGELFF. The CDR3 bases are TGTGCCAGTAGTTCCTATAGCGGGAGAGACACCGGGGAGCTGTTTTTT. Full variable domain (outside the CDR3, taken from reference TRBV19 and TRBJ2-2): DGGITQSPKYLFRKEGQNVTLSCEQNLNHDAMYWYRQDPGQGLRLIYYSQIVNDFQKGDIAEGYSVSREKKESFPLTVTSAQKNPTAFYLCASSSYSGRDTGELFFGEGSRLTVL.